Given below is one T cell receptor (beta chain) in context. Its antigen is as yet unknown. The V and J ends lost 3 bases and 2 bases respectively, with 8 bases between them. This CDR3 has 13 amino acids. TCRdb ran MiXCR on the RT-PCR reads and lists one entry per CDR3 protein. Of fewer than 750,000 distinct CDR3 sequences in the sample, less than 15% were seen once. This entry comes from a study of response to subunit inactivated influenza vaccine. The study's findings and limits: Each seasonal flu vaccination may recruit only limited new T cells, authors suggested.

Sequencing used PBMCs from blood, obtained 11 to 12 days after vaccination. The source of this sequence is a man over 45 who received an inactivated influenza vaccine. The chain uses TRBV12-3 or TRBV12-4 and TRBJ2-7; D unresolved. Here the CDR3 reads CASSLGKTYEQYF. CDR3 nucleotides: TGTGCCAGCAGTTTGGGTAAAACCTACGAGCAGTACTTC.